Detailed here is one T cell receptor beta chain. The data stem from a study of blood T cell repertoires in COVID-19. Study in general: Samples representing acute and convalescent COVID-19 were sourced from the United States, Italy and Spain. Nucleic acid was either cDNA or gDNA, and it came from T cells, B-cell-depleted T cells, or PBMCs.

V was shortened by 1 base and J by 2 bases, with 13 bases between the two germline ends. Germline V gives CDR1 SGHRS, CDR2 YFSETQ. CDR3 size: 15 residues. Authors' processing steps: By means of reference gene primer amplification, nucleated cell counts were estimated. Clones were read by immunoSEQ multiplex PCR, and TCRdb kept only the in-frame ones, dropping some. V, J and clone size reflect that table, while D and trimming were determined from the DNA. The sample has more than 250,000 clones; roughly 86% are singletons. Sequencing was performed on peripheral blood. This TCR came from a man between 18 and 29 years old with active or convalescent COVID-19. The genes are TRBV5-1 and TRBJ2-7; tentative D call: TRBD2 (5 bases). CDR3 DNA sequence: TGCGCCAGCAGCTTGCTATCGGGAACTACCTACGAGCAGTACTTC. Its translation: CASSLLSGTTYEQYF.